These 18 T cell receptor beta chains share one sample of origin, sequenced in a study of cytomegalovirus exposure and HLA in healthy donors. 13 Jbeta primers and 60 Vbeta primers were used for the PCR. Measured with immunoSEQ multiplex PCR; TCRdb has only the in-frame clones, and not every one. The sample holds some 53,000 clones. The source material was PBMCs. Receptors were obtained from a woman in her fifties or sixties in good health and CMV-seropositive.

As for this clone: Distinct nucleotide sequences in the sample also encode this CDR3. The genes are TRBV18 and TRBJ2-3; TRBD2 matches at 9 bases. V gave up 0 bases and J gave up 0 bases; unmatched junction bases: 1. In germline, CDR1 is KGHSH, CDR2 LQKENI. There are 16 residues in the CDR3. CDR3 in DNA: TGTGCCAGCTCACCACCGGGACTAGCAAGCACAGATACGCAGTATTTT. Translated: CASSPPGLASTDTQYF.

V gene TRBV5-1 combines with J gene TRBJ2-5; 13 bases line up with TRBD2. The CDR3 is made up of 16 amino acids. V lost 4 bases, J lost 4 bases, and 7 bases stayed unmatched. Germline lookup yields CDR1 SGHRS and CDR2 YFSETQ. CDR3 nucleotide sequence: TGCGCCAGCAGCCCACTAGCGGGGGGGCGTGTAGAGACCCAGTACTTC. Amino acids: CASSPLAGGRVETQYF.

The V gene is TRBV2, the J gene TRBJ2-2; 9 bases are a match to TRBD1. Germline CDR1 SNHLY, CDR2 FYNNEI. The length of the CDR3 is 15 residues. V gave up 7 bases and J gave up 6 bases; unmatched junction bases: 9. Here the CDR3 reads CASTQGQGVSGELFF. CDR3 sequence (DNA): TGTGCCAGCACTCAGGGACAGGGTGTTTCCGGGGAGCTGTTTTTT.

The genes are TRBV5-6 and TRBJ2-1; 8 bases map to TRBD2. Unmatched junction bases numbered 9, after V lost 0 bases and J lost 4 bases. The CDR3 has 17 residues. In germline, CDR1 is SGHDT, CDR2 YYEEEE. The CDR3 loop is CASSLVGSGGLYNEQFF. The CDR3, as DNA: TGTGCCAGCAGCTTGGTAGGGAGCGGGGGTCTTTACAATGAGCAGTTCTTC.

V usage is TRBV6-5 and J usage is TRBJ1-2; TRBD1 matches 8 bases. Germline CDR1 reads MNHEY; CDR2 reads SVGAGI. This CDR3 region has 16 residues. V shed 0 bases, J shed 4 bases, and the junction held 7 bases outside the gene matches. The chain's CDR3 is CASSYSTGGQSYGYTF. In nucleotides, the CDR3 is TGTGCCAGCAGTTACTCAACAGGGGGTCAGAGCTATGGCTACACCTTC.

The genes are TRBV6-5 and TRBJ2-3; D remains unclear. Trimming removed 6 bases at V and 1 base at J, with 11 bases between. This CDR3 is 14 amino acids long. Germline V CDR1 and CDR2: MNHEY, SVGAGI. The DNA for the CDR3 is TGTGCCAGCAGGACTGCCGGAGGCACAGATACGCAGTATTTT. Its protein is CASRTAGGTDTQYF.

The rearrangement links TRBV4-1 to TRBJ2-7; 7 bases match TRBD1. Looked up from germline, CDR1 is MGHRA and CDR2 is YSYEKL. This CDR3 has 15 amino acids. Unmatched junction bases numbered 8, after V lost 4 bases and J lost 2 bases. CDR3 region: CASSPIRDSAYEQYF. The CDR3 bases are TGCGCCAGCAGCCCCATTCGGGACAGCGCCTACGAGCAGTACTTC.

The chain has TRBV11-3 and TRBJ2-1; weak D call: TRBD2 (6 bases). The CDR3 totals 14 residues. Trimming shortened V by 1 base and J by 9 bases, and 13 bases separated the two germline ends. CDR1 is SGHNT, CDR2 YENEEA, per germline. CDR3 nucleotides: TGTGCCAGCAGCTTAGTCGGCGCGGGGTCTGAGCAGTTCTTC. Amino acid sequence: CASSLVGAGSEQFF.

This chain connects TRBV5-1 to TRBJ2-3; TRBD1 aligns across 7 bases. The CDR3 runs to 16 residues. Germline values: CDR1 SGHRS, CDR2 YFSETQ. The J segment lost 4 bases and the V segment lost 0 bases, leaving 8 bases of the junction unmatched. The CDR3 is CASSLEGAGAADTQYF. In nucleotides, the CDR3 is TGCGCCAGCAGCTTGGAGGGGGCCGGGGCTGCAGATACGCAGTATTTT. The full variable domain, rest sourced from reference TRBV5-1 and TRBJ2-3, is KAGVTQTPRYLIKTRGQQVTLSCSPISGHRSVSWYQQTPGQGLQFLFEYFSETQRNKGNFPGRFSGRQFSNSRSEMNVSTLELGDSALYLCASSLEGAGAADTQYFGPGTRLTVL.

DNA of the CDR3: TGCGCCAGCAGCTTTGGCAGGGTTTCAGATACGCAGTATTTT. Protein: CASSFGRVSDTQYF. The chain employs TRBV5-1 and TRBJ2-3; maybe TRBD1 (5 bases). Trimming took off 2 bases at V and 4 bases at J, with 11 bases between the two ends. Germline V gene data show CDR1 as SGHRS and CDR2 as YFSETQ. This CDR3 comprises 14 residues.

The chain has TRBV15 and TRBJ2-7; 8 bases are shared with TRBD1. Germline V gives CDR1 LNHNV, CDR2 YYDKDF (reference sequence). The V segment lost 8 bases and the J segment 2 bases; nucleotides outside the gene matches: 8. The CDR3 sequence is 14 residues long. DNA of the CDR3: TGTGCCACCGCCAGGGGGCCGAGCGCCTACGAGCAGTACTTC. This translates into CATARGPSAYEQYF.

The CDR3 here is CASSLQRGSYEQYF. The CDR3 region has the DNA TGTGCCAGCAGTTTACAGCGGGGCTCCTACGAGCAGTACTTC. The V call is TRBV6-5, the J call TRBJ2-7; 7 nucleotides match TRBD2. V lost 4 bases and J lost 0; bases outside the gene matches: 3. The CDR3 is 14 residues long. Germline loops: CDR1 MNHEY, CDR2 SVGAGI.

The V and J genes are TRBV30 and TRBJ1-5; D is possibly TRBD1 (6 bases). The length of the CDR3 is 20 residues. Germline lookup yields CDR1 GTSNPN and CDR2 SVGIG (reference sequence). The ends were cut back, 3 bases at V and 5 bases at J, with 32 bases in the middle. The CDR3 region has the DNA TGTGCCTGGAGGGCGGCCTTCCGCCTCCAGGGGACCGCACAGGATCAGCCCCAGCATTTT. This sequence encodes CAWRAAFRLQGTAQDQPQHF. Looking up the rest from reference TRBV30 and TRBJ1-5 gives the full variable domain: SQTIHQWPATLVQPVGSPLSLECTVEGTSNPNLYWYRQAAGRGLQLLFYSVGIGQISSEVPQNLSASRPQDRQFILSSKKLLLSDSGFYLCAWRAAFRLQGTAQDQPQHFGDGTRLSIL.

The chain employs TRBV11-2 and TRBJ1-6; D is possibly TRBD1 (6 bases). Trimming shortened V by 6 bases and J by 9 bases, and 15 bases separated the two germline ends. The CDR3 spans 14 residues. Germline V gives CDR1 SGHAT, CDR2 FQNNGV. The CDR3 region is CASRLQGFSSPLHF. For the CDR3, the DNA is TGTGCCAGCAGGCTACAGGGTTTTAGTTCACCCCTCCACTTT.

The chain combines TRBV29-1 with TRBJ1-2; 12 positions match TRBD1. The CDR3 runs 13 residues. Trimming took 7 bases from V and 7 from J; bases not matched to a gene: 7. In germline, CDR1 is SQVTM, CDR2 ANQGSEA. The CDR3 bases are TGCAGCGGATCGGGACAGGGGGCTAGTGGCTACACCTTC. The encoded protein is CSGSGQGASGYTF.

V gene TRBV6-1 combines with J gene TRBJ1-5, with TRBD1 identical over 7 bases. CDR1 and CDR2 from the germline V gene are MNHNS and SASEGT. CDR3 size: 17 residues. Unmatched junction bases numbered 12, after V lost 3 bases and J lost 4 bases. Here the CDR3 reads CASSESTGFGPNQPQHF. The CDR3 DNA sequence: TGTGCCAGCAGTGAGTCGACAGGGTTTGGCCCAAATCAGCCCCAGCATTTT.

V gene TRBV5-1 combines with J gene TRBJ2-1, with a possible D match to TRBD2 (5 bases). Trimming pared 0 bases from V and 9 bases from J, leaving 7 bases between. The CDR3 covers 12 residues. The V gene's germline CDR1 is SGHRS and CDR2 YFSETQ. This chain's CDR3 is CASSLVGGEQFF. The DNA for the CDR3 is TGCGCCAGCAGCTTGGTAGGAGGTGAGCAGTTCTTC.

The chain uses TRBV9 and TRBJ1-4; no clear D gene. Germline CDR1 is SGDLS and CDR2 is YYNGEE. This CDR3 comprises 15 residues. Trimming pared 0 bases from V and 3 bases from J, leaving 9 bases between. CDR3: CASSVGEVANEKLFF. Written as DNA, the CDR3 is TGTGCCAGCAGCGTAGGAGAGGTAGCTAATGAAAAACTGTTTTTT.